Each of the 21 T cell receptor beta chains below was sequenced from the same sample in a study of CD8+ T cells in alopecia areata. Once RNA had been extracted, it was reverse transcribed into cDNA to act as the sequencing template. The method was immunoSEQ multiplex PCR; TCRdb's version includes in-frame clones alone and lacks a portion of them. The sample carries approximately 210,000 clones, less than 70% recorded once. Treatment meaning: oral pan-JAK inhibitor, 5-10 mg twice daily. The sequences come from CD4+ T cells sorted from blood, collected between weeks 49 and 50, from a patient treated with tofacitinib. All receptors come from a human donor with alopecia areata.

This chain links TRBV29-1 with TRBJ2-1; tentative D call: TRBD2 (7 bases). The CDR3 runs 15 residues. In germline, CDR1 is SQVTM, CDR2 ANQGSEA. Trimming pared 1 base from V and 2 bases from J, leaving 12 bases between. This CDR3 reads CSVEVRGAAYNEQFF. CDR3 nucleotide sequence: TGCAGCGTTGAAGTACGGGGGGCCGCCTACAATGAGCAGTTCTTC.

The J gene is TRBJ1-1, the V gene TRBV10-2; unclear D gene. The V gene's germline CDR1 is WSHSY and CDR2 SAAADI. The CDR3 runs 13 residues. Trimming took off 9 bases at V and 3 bases at J, with 14 bases between the two ends. CDR3 amino acids: CASTPSWDTEAFF. The CDR3 DNA is TGCGCCAGTACCCCCAGCTGGGACACTGAAGCTTTCTTT.

The CDR3 region has the DNA TGTGCCAGCAGCTTAGGGGACAACTACAATGAGCAGTTCTTC. This codes for CASSLGDNYNEQFF. The V and J genes are TRBV7-8 and TRBJ2-1; tentatively, D is TRBD1 (6 bases). Trimming took off 1 base at V and 3 bases at J, with 7 bases between the two ends. This CDR3 has 14 amino acids. Germline CDR1 reads SGHVS; CDR2 reads FQNEAQ.

The chain carries TRBV15 and TRBJ2-3; tentative D call: TRBD1 (6 bases). The V gene lost 1 base and the J gene lost 6 bases, with 20 bases spanning the gap. Germline V lookup: CDR1 LNHNV, CDR2 YYDKDF (reference sequence). The CDR3 is made up of 17 amino acids. CDR3: CATSRVPQGRHGDTQYF. The CDR3 DNA follows: TGTGCCACCAGCAGAGTGCCACAGGGACGTCACGGGGATACGCAGTATTTT.

The J gene is TRBJ2-3, the V gene TRBV4-3; the D gene could be TRBD1 or TRBD2 (7 bases each). The length of the CDR3 is 16 residues. CDR1 and CDR2 (germline): LGHNA, YSLEER. V was clipped by 4 bases and J by 0 bases, with 14 bases between them. The CDR3 is CASSLQGGFSTDTQYF. CDR3 nucleotide sequence: TGCGCCAGCAGCCTGCAGGGGGGGTTCAGCACAGATACGCAGTATTTT.

This chain joins TRBV29-1 and TRBJ2-1; D unresolved. The germline gives CDR1 SQVTM, CDR2 ANQGSEA. This CDR3 comprises 11 residues. Trimming left V 4 bases short and J 9 bases short, with 10 bases between. CDR3: CSVVLSAEQFF. CDR3 DNA sequence: TGCAGCGTTGTTCTTAGTGCTGAGCAGTTCTTC.

V gene TRBV20-1 combines with J gene TRBJ1-1; D perhaps matches TRBD1 (6 bases). This CDR3 spans 11 amino acids. V was clipped by 5 bases and J by 5 bases, with 9 bases between them. Germline lookup yields CDR1 DFQATT and CDR2 SNEGSKA (reference sequence). CDR3 region: CSAEGETEAFF. The CDR3 nucleotides are TGCAGTGCTGAGGGGGAGACTGAAGCTTTCTTT.

The V gene is TRBV30, the J gene TRBJ1-6; D is unclear. Trimming removed 0 bases from V and 6 bases from J, with 3 bases in between. This CDR3 is built from 12 residues. In germline, CDR1 is GTSNPN, CDR2 SVGIG (reference sequence). CDR3 coding DNA: TGTGCCTGGAGTGTCGGTAATTCACCCCTCCACTTT. Its protein is CAWSVGNSPLHF. Full variable domain (outside the CDR3, taken from reference TRBV30 and TRBJ1-6): SQTIHQWPATLVQPVGSPLSLECTVEGTSNPNLYWYRQAAGRGLQLLFYSVGIGQISSEVPQNLSASRPQDRQFILSSKKLLLSDSGFYLCAWSVGNSPLHFGNGTRLTVT.

This rearrangement joins TRBV30 to TRBJ2-3; D possibly matches TRBD1 or TRBD2 (5 bases each). CDR3 length equals 16 residues. The germline gives CDR1 GTSNPN, CDR2 SVGIG (reference sequence). V lost 0 bases and J lost 0, with 13 bases in between. As DNA, the CDR3 is TGTGCCTGGAGTGTGGGAGACAGCCTAAGCACAGATACGCAGTATTTT. It specifies CAWSVGDSLSTDTQYF.

This rearrangement joins TRBV15 to TRBJ2-2, with D tentatively TRBD1 (7 bases). This CDR3 region has 16 residues. Germline V lookup: CDR1 LNHNV, CDR2 YYDKDF (reference sequence). Trimming left V 0 bases short and J 6 bases short, with 14 bases between. DNA for the CDR3: TGTGCCACCAGCAGAGATGTGCAGGGGGGATCCGGGGAGCTGTTTTTT. Protein product: CATSRDVQGGSGELFF.

This chain joins TRBV7-9 and TRBJ2-7, with 8 bases identical to TRBD1. Germline-derived CDR1 and CDR2 are SEHNR and FQNEAQ (reference sequence). The junction had 7 bases not matched to a gene; V was cut back by 5 bases and J by 4 bases. CDR3 length: 14 residues. CDR3 protein: CASSRGQAGYEQYF. The CDR3 nucleotides read TGTGCCAGCAGCCGGGGACAGGCCGGGTACGAGCAGTACTTC.

The chain links TRBV2 to TRBJ2-1; D is unclear. V lost 2 bases and J 9 bases, leaving 5 bases between the germline ends. The CDR3 loop spans 11 amino acids. From germline, CDR1 is SNHLY and CDR2 FYNNEI. The chain's CDR3 is CASSEQSEQFF. CDR3 coding DNA: TGTGCCAGCAGTGAACAGAGTGAGCAGTTCTTC.

V is TRBV15 and J is TRBJ2-7; D call uncertain. Trimming pared 5 bases from V and 0 bases from J, leaving 8 bases between. The germline gives CDR1 LNHNV, CDR2 YYDKDF (reference sequence). The CDR3 spans 13 residues. The CDR3 DNA reads TGTGCCACCAGCGACCATGCCTCCTACGAGCAGTACTTC. Its protein product is CATSDHASYEQYF.

The CDR3 sequence is CAWNEGLRTSPLHF. CDR3 coding DNA: TGTGCCTGGAACGAGGGCTTACGTACTTCACCCCTCCACTTT. The J gene is TRBJ1-6, the V gene TRBV30; D gene ambiguous. Germline assignment: CDR1 GTSNPN and CDR2 SVGIG (reference sequence). With 4 bases removed from V and 9 bases from J, the gap between germline ends came to 16 bases. The length of the CDR3 is 14 residues. The whole variable domain, remainder taken from reference TRBV30 and TRBJ1-6, is SQTIHQWPATLVQPVGSPLSLECTVEGTSNPNLYWYRQAAGRGLQLLFYSVGIGQISSEVPQNLSASRPQDRQFILSSKKLLLSDSGFYLCAWNEGLRTSPLHFGNGTRLTVT.

CDR3 bases: TGTGCCAGCAGCTTGGAAACGGCTCCTAATGAAAAACTGTTTTTT. This gives the protein CASSLETAPNEKLFF. The J gene is TRBJ1-4, the V gene TRBV5-6, with D unresolved. This CDR3 region has 15 residues. Trimming pared 0 bases from V and 3 bases from J, leaving 9 bases between. The V gene's germline CDR1 is SGHDT and CDR2 YYEEEE.

The V and J genes are TRBV11-2 and TRBJ2-2, with a weak D call TRBD1 (6 bases). The germline V gene encodes CDR1 SGHAT and CDR2 FQNNGV. V lost 5 bases, J lost 0 bases, and 10 bases lay in between. The CDR3 length is 15 residues. This CDR3 is CASSPQGSNTGELFF. Here the CDR3 DNA reads TGTGCCAGCAGCCCACAGGGATCGAACACCGGGGAGCTGTTTTTT.

There are a few counts of this clone. The gene calls are TRBV7-3 and TRBJ2-1, with 8 bases matching TRBD2. J gave up 7 bases and V 4 bases, and 9 bases lay outside the gene matches. CDR1 is SGHTA, CDR2 FQGTGA, per germline. The CDR3 has 15 amino acids. This chain's CDR3 is CASSSKRGPSNEQFF. The CDR3 DNA sequence: TGTGCCAGCAGCTCCAAGCGGGGGCCCTCGAATGAGCAGTTCTTC.

V usage is TRBV6-1 and J usage is TRBJ2-3, with D tentatively TRBD1 or TRBD2 (5 bases each). The CDR3 loop spans 16 amino acids. Looked up from germline, CDR1 is MNHNS and CDR2 is SASEGT. V lost 1 base to trimming and J lost 3 bases, with 14 bases between them. The DNA for the CDR3 is TGTGCCAGCAGTGAAGATCAGGGATGGAGGACAGATACGCAGTATTTT. Translating it yields CASSEDQGWRTDTQYF.

The rearrangement joins TRBV30 to TRBJ1-1, with D possibly being TRBD1 (5 bases). The germline CDR1 and CDR2 sequences are GTSNPN and SVGIG (reference sequence). The ends were cut back, 3 bases at V and 12 bases at J, with 23 bases in the middle. CDR3 length equals 14 residues. The CDR3 DNA reads as TGTGCCTGGAGGTGGGGGAAGGCTGTATTTGGAACTTTCTTT. It codes for CAWRWGKAVFGTFF.

This clone has more than one count but fewer than ten. The rearrangement joins TRBV10-3 to TRBJ1-6; D ambiguous. CDR1 is ENHRY, CDR2 SYGVKD, per germline. Trimming stripped 3 bases from V and 7 bases from J, with 10 bases between. The CDR3 runs 14 residues. The CDR3 DNA follows: TGTGCCATCAGTGAAGTGTTAGGGAATTCACCCCTCCACTTT. It encodes CAISEVLGNSPLHF.

The chain is built from TRBV4-3 and TRBJ1-2; D gene ambiguous. Trimming took off 1 base at V and 4 bases at J, with 13 bases between the two ends. The CDR3 covers 15 residues. Germline V lookup: CDR1 LGHNA, CDR2 YSLEER. In DNA, the CDR3 is TGCGCCAGCAGCCAAGTCCCGGACCCTAGCTATGGCTACACCTTC. This encodes CASSQVPDPSYGYTF.